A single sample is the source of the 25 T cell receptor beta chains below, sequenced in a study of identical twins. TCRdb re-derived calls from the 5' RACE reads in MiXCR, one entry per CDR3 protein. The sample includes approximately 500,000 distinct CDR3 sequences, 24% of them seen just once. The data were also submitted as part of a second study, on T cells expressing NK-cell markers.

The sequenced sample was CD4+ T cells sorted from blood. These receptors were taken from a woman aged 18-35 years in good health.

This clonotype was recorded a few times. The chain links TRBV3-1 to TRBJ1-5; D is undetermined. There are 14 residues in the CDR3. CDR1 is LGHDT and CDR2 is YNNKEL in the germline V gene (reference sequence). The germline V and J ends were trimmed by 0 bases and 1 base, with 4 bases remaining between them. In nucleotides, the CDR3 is TGTGCCAGCAGCCAAGACTTCAGCAATCAGCCCCAGCATTTT. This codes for CASSQDFSNQPQHF.

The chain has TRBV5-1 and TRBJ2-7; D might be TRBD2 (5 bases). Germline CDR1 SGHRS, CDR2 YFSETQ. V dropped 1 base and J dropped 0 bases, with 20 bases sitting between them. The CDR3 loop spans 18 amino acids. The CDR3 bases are TGCGCCAGCAGCTTGTTGGACTCCACGGCTCGGTACTCCTACGAGCAGTACTTC. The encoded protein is CASSLLDSTARYSYEQYF.

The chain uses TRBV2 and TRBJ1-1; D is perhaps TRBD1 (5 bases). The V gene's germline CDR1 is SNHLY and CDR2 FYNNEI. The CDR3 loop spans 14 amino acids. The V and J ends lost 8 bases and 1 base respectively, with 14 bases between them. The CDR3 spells CASLLRVRNTEAFF. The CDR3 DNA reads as TGTGCCAGCCTCCTCAGGGTCAGGAACACTGAAGCTTTCTTT.

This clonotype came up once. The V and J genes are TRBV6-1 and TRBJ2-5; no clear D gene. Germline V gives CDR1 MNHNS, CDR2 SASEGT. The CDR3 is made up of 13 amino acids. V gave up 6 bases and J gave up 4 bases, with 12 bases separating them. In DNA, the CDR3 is TGTGCCAGCAGGGAGCGTTGGGCAGAGACCCAGTACTTC. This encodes CASRERWAETQYF.

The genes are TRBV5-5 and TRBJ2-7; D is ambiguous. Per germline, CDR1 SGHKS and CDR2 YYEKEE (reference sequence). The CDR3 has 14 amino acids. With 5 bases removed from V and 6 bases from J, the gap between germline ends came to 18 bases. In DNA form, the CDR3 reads TGTGCCAGCAGGTTAGGAGTGGCACAGCGCGAGCAGTACTTC. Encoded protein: CASRLGVAQREQYF.

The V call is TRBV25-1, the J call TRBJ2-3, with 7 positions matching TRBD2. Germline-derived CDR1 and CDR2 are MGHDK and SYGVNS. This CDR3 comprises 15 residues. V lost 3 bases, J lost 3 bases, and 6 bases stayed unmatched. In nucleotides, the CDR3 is TGTGCCAGCAGTGATTTTGCGGGAGCAACAGATACGCAGTATTTT. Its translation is CASSDFAGATDTQYF.

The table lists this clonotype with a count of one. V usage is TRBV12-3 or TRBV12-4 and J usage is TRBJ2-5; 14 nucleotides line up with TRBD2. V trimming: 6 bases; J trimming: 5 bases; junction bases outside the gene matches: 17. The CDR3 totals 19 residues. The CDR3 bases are TGTGCCAGCAGCCGCTGGACTAGCGGGAGGTCGACCCCGTCGGAGACCCAGTACTTC. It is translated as CASSRWTSGRSTPSETQYF.

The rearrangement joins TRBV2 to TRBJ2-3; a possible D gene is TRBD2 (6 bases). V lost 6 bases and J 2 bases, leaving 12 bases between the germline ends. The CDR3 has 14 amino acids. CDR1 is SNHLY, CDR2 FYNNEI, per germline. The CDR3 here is CASRGDSYTDTQYF. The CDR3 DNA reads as TGTGCCAGCAGGGGGGACTCCTACACAGATACGCAGTATTTT.

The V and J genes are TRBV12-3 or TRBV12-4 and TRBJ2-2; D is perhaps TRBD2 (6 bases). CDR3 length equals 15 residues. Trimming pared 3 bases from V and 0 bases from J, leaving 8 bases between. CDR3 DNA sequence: TGTGCCAGCAGTTTGGGACTTCCGAACACCGGGGAGCTGTTTTTT. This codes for CASSLGLPNTGELFF.

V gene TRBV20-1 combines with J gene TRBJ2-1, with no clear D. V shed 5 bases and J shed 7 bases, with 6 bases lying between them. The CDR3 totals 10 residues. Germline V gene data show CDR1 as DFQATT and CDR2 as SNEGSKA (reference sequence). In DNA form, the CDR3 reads TGCAGTGCTTTCAGAAATGAGCAGTTCTTC. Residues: CSAFRNEQFF.

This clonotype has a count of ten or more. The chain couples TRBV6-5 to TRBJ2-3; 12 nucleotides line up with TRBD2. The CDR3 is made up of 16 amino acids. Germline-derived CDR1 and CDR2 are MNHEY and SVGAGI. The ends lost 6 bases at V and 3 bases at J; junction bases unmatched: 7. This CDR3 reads CASRMSGLAGTDTQYF. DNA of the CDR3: TGTGCCAGCAGAATGTCAGGACTAGCGGGAACAGATACGCAGTATTTT.

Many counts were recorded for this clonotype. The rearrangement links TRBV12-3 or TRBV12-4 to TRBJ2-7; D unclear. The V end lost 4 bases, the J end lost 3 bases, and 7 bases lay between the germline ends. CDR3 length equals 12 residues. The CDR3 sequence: CASSSRVYEQYF. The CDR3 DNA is TGTGCCAGCAGTTCTCGAGTCTACGAGCAGTACTTC.

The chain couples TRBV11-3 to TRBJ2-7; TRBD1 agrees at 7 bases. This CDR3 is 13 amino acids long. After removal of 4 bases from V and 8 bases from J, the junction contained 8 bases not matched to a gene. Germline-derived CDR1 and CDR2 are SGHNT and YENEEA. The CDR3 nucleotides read TGTGCCAGCAGCTCAACGACAGGGTATAAGCAGTACTTC. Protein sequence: CASSSTTGYKQYF.

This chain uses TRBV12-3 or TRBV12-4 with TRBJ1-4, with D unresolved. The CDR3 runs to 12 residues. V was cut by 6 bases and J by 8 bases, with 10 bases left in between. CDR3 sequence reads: CASRSRGEKLFF. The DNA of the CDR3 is TGTGCCAGCAGGTCTAGAGGGGAAAAACTGTTTTTT.

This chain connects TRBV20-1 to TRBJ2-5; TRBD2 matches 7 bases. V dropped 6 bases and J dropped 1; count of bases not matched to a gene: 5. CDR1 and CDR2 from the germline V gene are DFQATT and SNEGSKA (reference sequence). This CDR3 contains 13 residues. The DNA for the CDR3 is TGCAGTGCCATGGGGACTACCCAAGAGACCCAGTACTTC. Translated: CSAMGTTQETQYF.

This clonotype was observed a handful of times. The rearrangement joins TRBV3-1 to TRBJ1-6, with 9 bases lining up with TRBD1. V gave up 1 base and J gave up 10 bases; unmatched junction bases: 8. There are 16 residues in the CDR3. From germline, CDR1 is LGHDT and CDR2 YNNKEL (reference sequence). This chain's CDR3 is CASSQGGTGLGSPLHF. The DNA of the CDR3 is TGTGCCAGCAGCCAAGGTGGGACAGGGTTAGGGTCACCCCTCCACTTT.

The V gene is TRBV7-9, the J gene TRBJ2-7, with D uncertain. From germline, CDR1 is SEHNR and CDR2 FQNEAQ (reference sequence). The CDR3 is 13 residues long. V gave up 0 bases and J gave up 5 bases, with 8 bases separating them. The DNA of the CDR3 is TGTGCCAGCAGCTTAGCGAGTACGCACGAGCAGTACTTC. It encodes CASSLASTHEQYF.

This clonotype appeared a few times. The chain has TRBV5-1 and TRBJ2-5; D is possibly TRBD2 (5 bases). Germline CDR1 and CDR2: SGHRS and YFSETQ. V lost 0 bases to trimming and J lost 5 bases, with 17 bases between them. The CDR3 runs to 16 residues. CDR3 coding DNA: TGCGCCAGCAGCTTGGTCATTAGGAGAGAGGGCGAGACCCAGTACTTC. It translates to CASSLVIRREGETQYF.

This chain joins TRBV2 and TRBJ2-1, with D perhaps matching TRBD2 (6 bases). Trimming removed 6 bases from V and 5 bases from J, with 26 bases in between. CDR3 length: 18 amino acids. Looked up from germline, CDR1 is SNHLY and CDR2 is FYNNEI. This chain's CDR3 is CASRGRSRLGSLDNEQFF. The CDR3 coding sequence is TGTGCCAGCAGGGGCCGCTCTCGTCTCGGGAGTTTAGACAATGAGCAGTTCTTC.

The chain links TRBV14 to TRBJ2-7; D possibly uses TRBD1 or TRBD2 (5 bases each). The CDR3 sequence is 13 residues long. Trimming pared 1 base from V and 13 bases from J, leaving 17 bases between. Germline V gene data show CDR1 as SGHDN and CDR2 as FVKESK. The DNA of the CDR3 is TGTGCCAGCAGCCAAGTTTGGGACGGTTCTCGATACTTC. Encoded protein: CASSQVWDGSRYF. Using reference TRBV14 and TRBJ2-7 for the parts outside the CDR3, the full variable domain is EAGVTQFPSHSVIEKGQTVTLRCDPISGHDNLYWYRRVMGKEIKFLLHFVKESKQDESGMPNNRFLAERTGGTYSTLKVQPAELEDSGVYFCASSQVWDGSRYFGPGTRLTVT.

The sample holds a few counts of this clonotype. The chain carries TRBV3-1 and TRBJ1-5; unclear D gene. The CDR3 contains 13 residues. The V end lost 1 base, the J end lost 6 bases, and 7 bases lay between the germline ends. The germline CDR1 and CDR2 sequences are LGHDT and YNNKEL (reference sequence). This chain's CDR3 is CASSQARTQPQHF. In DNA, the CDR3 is TGTGCCAGCAGCCAAGCCCGGACTCAGCCCCAGCATTTT.

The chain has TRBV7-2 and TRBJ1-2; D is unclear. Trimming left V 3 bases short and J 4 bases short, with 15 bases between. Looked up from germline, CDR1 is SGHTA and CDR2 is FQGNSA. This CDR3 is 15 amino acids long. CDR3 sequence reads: CASSLAGSPSYGYTF. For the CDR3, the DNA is TGTGCCAGCAGCTTGGCGGGTTCTCCTTCCTATGGCTACACCTTC.

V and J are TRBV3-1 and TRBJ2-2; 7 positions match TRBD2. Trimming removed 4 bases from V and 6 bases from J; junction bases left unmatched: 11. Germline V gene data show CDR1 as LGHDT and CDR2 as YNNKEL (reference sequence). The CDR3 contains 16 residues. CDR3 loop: CASSLVGGRSAGELFF. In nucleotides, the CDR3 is TGTGCCAGCAGCCTAGTGGGGGGGAGATCAGCCGGGGAGCTGTTTTTT.

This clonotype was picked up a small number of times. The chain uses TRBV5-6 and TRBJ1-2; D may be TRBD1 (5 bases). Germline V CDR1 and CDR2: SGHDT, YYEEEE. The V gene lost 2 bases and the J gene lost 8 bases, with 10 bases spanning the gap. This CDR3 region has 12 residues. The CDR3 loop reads CASSFYEGGYTF. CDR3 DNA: TGTGCCAGCAGCTTTTACGAGGGGGGCTACACCTTC. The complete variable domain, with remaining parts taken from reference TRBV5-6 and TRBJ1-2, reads DAGVTQSPTHLIKTRGQQVTLRCSPKSGHDTVSWYQQALGQGPQFIFQYYEEEERQRGNFPDRFSGHQFPNYSSELNVNALLLGDSALYLCASSFYEGGYTFGSGTRLTVV.

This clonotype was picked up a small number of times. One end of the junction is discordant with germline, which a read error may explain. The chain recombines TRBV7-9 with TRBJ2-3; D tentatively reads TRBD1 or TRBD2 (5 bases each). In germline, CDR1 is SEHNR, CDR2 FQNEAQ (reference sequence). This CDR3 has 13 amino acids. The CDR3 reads CASTRQEGTLGNF. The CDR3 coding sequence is TGTGCCAGCACCCGGCAAGAGGGGACGTTAGGGAATTTT.